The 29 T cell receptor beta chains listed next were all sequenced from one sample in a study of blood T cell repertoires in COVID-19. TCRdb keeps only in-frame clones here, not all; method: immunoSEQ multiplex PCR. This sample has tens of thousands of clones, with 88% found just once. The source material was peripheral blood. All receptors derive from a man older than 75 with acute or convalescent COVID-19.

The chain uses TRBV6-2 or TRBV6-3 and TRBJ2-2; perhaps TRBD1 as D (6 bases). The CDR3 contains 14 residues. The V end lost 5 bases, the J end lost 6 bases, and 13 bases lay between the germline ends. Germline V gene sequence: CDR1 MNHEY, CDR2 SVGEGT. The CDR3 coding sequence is TGTGCCAGCAGTAGACCTCAGGGGTCCGGGGAGCTGTTTTTT. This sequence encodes CASSRPQGSGELFF.

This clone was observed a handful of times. CDR3 in amino acids: CASSFPDTNQPQHF. As DNA, the CDR3 is TGTGCCAGCAGTTTTCCCGACACGAATCAGCCCCAGCATTTT. The rearrangement uses TRBV28 and TRBJ1-5, with no clear D. The V gene lost 3 bases and the J gene lost 4 bases, with 10 bases spanning the gap. The germline V gene has CDR1 MDHEN and CDR2 SYDVKM. The CDR3 totals 14 residues. The whole variable domain, remainder taken from reference TRBV28 and TRBJ1-5, is DVKVTQSSRYLVKRTGEKVFLECVQDMDHENMFWYRQDPGLGLRLIYFSYDVKMKEKGDIPEGYSVSREKKERFSLILESASTNQTSMYLCASSFPDTNQPQHFGDGTRLSIL.

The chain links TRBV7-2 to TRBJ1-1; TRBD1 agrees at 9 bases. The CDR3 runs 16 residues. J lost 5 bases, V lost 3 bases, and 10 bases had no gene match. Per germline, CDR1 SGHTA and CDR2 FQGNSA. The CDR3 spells CASSLARQGVYTEAFF. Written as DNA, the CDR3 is TGTGCCAGCAGCTTGGCCCGACAGGGGGTATATACTGAAGCTTTCTTT.

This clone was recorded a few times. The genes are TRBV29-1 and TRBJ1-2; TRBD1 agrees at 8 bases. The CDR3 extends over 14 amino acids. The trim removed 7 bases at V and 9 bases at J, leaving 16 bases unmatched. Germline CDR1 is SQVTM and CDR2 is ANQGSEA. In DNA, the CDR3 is TGCAGCGCTAAAGGGGGGACAGGCGGAGAGAGCTACACCTTC. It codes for CSAKGGTGGESYTF.

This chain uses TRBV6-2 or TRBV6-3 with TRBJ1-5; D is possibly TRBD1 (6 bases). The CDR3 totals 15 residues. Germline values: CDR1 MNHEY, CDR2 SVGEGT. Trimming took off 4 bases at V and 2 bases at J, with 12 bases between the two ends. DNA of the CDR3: TGTGCCAGCAGTTCACAGGGATCAGGCAATCAGCCCCAGCATTTT. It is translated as CASSSQGSGNQPQHF.

The CDR3 DNA is TGTGCCAGCAGTTCCCCAGGGGCATTATGGGGGGAGCAGTACTTC. It translates to CASSSPGALWGEQYF. V is TRBV6-5 and J is TRBJ2-7, with D maybe TRBD1 (6 bases). The length of the CDR3 is 15 residues. Germline-derived CDR1 and CDR2 are MNHEY and SVGAGI. Between the trimmed V and J ends, which lost 4 bases and 7 bases, there was a span of 20 bases.

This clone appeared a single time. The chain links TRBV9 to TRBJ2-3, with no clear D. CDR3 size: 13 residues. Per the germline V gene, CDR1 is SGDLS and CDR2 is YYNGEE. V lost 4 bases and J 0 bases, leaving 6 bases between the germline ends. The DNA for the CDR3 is TGTGCCAGCAGCCTTTTGAGCACAGATACGCAGTATTTT. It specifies CASSLLSTDTQYF.

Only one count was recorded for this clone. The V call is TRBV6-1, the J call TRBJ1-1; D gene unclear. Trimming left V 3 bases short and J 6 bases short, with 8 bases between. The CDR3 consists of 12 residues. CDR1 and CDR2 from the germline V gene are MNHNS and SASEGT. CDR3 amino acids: CASSDRIAEAFF. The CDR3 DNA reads TGTGCCAGCAGTGATCGCATAGCTGAAGCTTTCTTT.

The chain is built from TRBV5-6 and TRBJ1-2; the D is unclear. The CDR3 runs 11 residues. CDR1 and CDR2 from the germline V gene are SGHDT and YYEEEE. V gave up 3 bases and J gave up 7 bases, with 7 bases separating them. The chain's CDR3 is CASSSGLGYTF. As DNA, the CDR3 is TGTGCCAGCAGCTCGGGTCTTGGCTACACCTTC.

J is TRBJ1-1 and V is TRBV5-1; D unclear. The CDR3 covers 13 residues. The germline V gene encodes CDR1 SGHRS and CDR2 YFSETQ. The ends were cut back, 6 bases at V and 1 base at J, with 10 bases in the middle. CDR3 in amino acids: CASNEVGNTEAFF. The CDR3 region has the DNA TGCGCCAGCAACGAGGTTGGGAACACTGAAGCTTTCTTT.

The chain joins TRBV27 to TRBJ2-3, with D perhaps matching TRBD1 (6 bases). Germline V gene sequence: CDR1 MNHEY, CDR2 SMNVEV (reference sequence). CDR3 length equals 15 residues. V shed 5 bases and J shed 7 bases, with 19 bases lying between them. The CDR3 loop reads CASSAQQGKMNTQYF. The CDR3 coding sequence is TGTGCCAGCAGTGCTCAACAGGGCAAAATGAATACGCAGTATTTT.

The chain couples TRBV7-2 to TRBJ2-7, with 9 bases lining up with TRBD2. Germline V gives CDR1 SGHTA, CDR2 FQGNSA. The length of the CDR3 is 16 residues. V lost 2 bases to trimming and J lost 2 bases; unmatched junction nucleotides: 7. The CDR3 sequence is CASSLWASGTAYEQYF. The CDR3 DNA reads TGTGCCAGCAGCTTATGGGCTAGCGGGACCGCCTACGAGCAGTACTTC.

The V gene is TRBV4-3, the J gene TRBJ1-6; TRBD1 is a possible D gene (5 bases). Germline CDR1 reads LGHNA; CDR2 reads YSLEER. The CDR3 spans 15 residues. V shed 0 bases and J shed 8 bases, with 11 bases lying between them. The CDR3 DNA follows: TGCGCCAGCAGCCAAGAAGATTTAGGGGATTCACCCCTCCACTTT. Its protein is CASSQEDLGDSPLHF.

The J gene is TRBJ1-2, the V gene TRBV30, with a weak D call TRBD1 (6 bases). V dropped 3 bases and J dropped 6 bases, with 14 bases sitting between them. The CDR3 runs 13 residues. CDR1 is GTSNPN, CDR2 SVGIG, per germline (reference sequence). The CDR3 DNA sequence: TGTGCCTGGAGACTGCAGGGGCGGGATGGCTACACCTTC. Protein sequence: CAWRLQGRDGYTF. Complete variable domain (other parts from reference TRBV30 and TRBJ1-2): SQTIHQWPATLVQPVGSPLSLECTVEGTSNPNLYWYRQAAGRGLQLLFYSVGIGQISSEVPQNLSASRPQDRQFILSSKKLLLSDSGFYLCAWRLQGRDGYTFGSGTRLTVV.

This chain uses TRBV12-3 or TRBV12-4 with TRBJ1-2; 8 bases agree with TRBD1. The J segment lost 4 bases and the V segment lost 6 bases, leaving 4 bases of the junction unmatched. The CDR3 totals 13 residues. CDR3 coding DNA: TGTGCCAGCAGGGGGGACAGGTCCTATGGCTACACCTTC. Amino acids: CASRGDRSYGYTF.

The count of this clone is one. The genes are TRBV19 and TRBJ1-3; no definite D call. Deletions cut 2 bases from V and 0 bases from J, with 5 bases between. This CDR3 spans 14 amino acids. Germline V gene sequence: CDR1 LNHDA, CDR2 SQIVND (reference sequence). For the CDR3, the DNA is TGTGCCAGTAGTATATACATCTCTGGAAACACCATATATTTT. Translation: CASSIYISGNTIYF.

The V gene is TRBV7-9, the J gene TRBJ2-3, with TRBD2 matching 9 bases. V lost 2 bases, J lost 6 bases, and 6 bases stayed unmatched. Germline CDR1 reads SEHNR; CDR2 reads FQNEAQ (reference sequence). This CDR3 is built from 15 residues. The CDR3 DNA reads TGTGCCAGCAGCTTAATGGGACTAGCCTGGGATACGCAGTATTTT. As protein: CASSLMGLAWDTQYF.

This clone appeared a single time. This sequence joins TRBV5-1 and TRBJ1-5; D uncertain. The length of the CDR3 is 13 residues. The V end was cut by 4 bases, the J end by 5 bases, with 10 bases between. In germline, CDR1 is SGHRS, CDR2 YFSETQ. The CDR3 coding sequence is TGCGCCAGCAGCCCGGAGCCGGATCAGCCCCAGCATTTT. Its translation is CASSPEPDQPQHF. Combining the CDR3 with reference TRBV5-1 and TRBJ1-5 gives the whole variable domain KAGVTQTPRYLIKTRGQQVTLSCSPISGHRSVSWYQQTPGQGLQFLFEYFSETQRNKGNFPGRFSGRQFSNSRSEMNVSTLELGDSALYLCASSPEPDQPQHFGDGTRLSIL.

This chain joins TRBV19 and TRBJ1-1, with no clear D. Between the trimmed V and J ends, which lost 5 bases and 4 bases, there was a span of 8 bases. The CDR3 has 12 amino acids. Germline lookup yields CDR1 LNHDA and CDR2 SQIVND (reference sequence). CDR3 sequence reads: CASSPGVTEAFF. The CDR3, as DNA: TGTGCCAGTAGTCCCGGGGTCACTGAAGCTTTCTTT.

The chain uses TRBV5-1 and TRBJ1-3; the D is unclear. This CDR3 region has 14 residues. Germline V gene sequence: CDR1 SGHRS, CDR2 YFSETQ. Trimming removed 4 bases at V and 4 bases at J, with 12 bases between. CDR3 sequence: CASSMDSTGNTIYF. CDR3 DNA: TGCGCCAGCAGCATGGACTCGACAGGAAACACCATATATTTT.

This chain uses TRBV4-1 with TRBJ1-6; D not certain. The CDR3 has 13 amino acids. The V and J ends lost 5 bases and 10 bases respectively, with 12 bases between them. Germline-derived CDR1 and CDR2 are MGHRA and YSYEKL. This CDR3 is CASSYGPGSPLHF. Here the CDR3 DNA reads TGCGCCAGCAGCTACGGGCCGGGGTCACCCCTCCACTTT.

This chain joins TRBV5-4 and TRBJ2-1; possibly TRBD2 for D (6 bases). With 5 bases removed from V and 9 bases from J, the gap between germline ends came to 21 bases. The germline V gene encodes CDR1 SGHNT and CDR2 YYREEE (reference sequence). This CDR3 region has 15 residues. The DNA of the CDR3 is TGTGCCAGCAGTGAGGGACTCTCGCCTCGGGGTGAGCAGTTCTTC. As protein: CASSEGLSPRGEQFF. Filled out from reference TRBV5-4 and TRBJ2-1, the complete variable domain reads ETGVTQSPTHLIKTRGQQVTLRCSSQSGHNTVSWYQQALGQGPQFIFQYYREEENGRGNFPPRFSGLQFPNYSSELNVNALELDDSALYLCASSEGLSPRGEQFFGPGTRLTVL.

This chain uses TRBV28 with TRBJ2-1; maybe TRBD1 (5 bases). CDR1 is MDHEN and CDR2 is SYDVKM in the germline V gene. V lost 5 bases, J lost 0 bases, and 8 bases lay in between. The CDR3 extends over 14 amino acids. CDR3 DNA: TGTGCCAGCAGTAGACAGAGCTCCTACAATGAGCAGTTCTTC. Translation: CASSRQSSYNEQFF.

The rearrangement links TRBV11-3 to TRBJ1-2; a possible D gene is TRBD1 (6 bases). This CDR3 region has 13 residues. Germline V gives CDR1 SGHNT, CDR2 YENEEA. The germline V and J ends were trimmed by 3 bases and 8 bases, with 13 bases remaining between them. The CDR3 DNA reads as TGTGCCAGCAGCTTTCAACAGGGTCGAGGCTACACCTTC. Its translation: CASSFQQGRGYTF.

CDR3 residues: CASSHPGGVTIQYF. As DNA, the CDR3 is TGCGCCAGCAGCCATCCGGGAGGGGTTACCATTCAGTACTTC. The V gene is TRBV4-1, the J gene TRBJ2-4; 8 bases are shared with TRBD2. Germline CDR1 MGHRA, CDR2 YSYEKL. V lost 3 bases, J lost 9 bases, and 7 bases stayed unmatched. The CDR3 covers 14 residues.

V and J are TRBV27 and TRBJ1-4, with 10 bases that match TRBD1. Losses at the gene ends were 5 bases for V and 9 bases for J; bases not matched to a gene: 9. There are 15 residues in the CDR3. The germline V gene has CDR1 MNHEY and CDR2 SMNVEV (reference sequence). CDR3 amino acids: CASSPRTGGVQKLFF. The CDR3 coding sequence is TGTGCCAGCAGTCCCCGGACAGGGGGGGTCCAAAAACTGTTTTTT.

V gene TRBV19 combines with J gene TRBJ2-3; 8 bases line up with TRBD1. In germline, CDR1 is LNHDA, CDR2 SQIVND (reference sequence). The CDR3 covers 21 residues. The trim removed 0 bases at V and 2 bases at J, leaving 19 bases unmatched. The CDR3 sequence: CASSIDPGGRYGGNPTDTQYF. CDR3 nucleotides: TGTGCCAGTAGTATAGACCCAGGGGGCAGGTACGGAGGGAATCCCACAGATACGCAGTATTTT.

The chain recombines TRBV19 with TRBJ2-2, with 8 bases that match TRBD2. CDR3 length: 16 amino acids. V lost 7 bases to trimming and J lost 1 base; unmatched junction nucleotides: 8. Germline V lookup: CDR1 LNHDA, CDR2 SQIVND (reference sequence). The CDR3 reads CASTSSGTRNTGELFF. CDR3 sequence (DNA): TGTGCCAGTACCAGCTCAGGGACTAGGAACACCGGGGAGCTGTTTTTT.

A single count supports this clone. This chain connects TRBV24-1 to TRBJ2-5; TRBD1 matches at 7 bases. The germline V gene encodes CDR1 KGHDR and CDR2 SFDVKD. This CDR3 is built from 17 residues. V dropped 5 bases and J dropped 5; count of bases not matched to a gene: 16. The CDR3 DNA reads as TGTGCCACCAGTGGCTACCGGGACAGTACTAAGGTGGAGACCCAGTACTTC. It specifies CATSGYRDSTKVETQYF.